The T cell receptor beta chain described here comes from a study of T cells in localized non-small cell lung cancer. Study-level findings and limits: Appearance in adjacent lung was seen for a median roughly 50 of the top 100 tumor clones. Tumor showed lower T cell clonality than uninvolved adjacent lung, where it was highest. Higher T cell density in the blood was associated with longer overall survival, whereas higher adjacent-lung clonality associated with shorter survival.

Using immunoSEQ multiplex PCR, the repertoire was profiled, and TCRdb retains in-frame clones only, with some absent. The sample lists around 2,000 clones; around a quarter were seen once. Germline-derived CDR1 and CDR2 are MDHEN and SYDVKM. The CDR3 loop spans 14 amino acids. V trimming: 5 bases; J trimming: 1 base; junction bases outside the gene matches: 3. In regard to this clone: As yet, its antigen is unknown.

Each adjacent lung sample was taken at least 2 cm from the tumor margin and was free of atypia. V is TRBV28 and J is TRBJ2-3; the match to TRBD1 covers 7 bases. This material consisted of normal lung tissue next to the tumor, taken before any cancer treatment. The clonotype comes from a woman aged 40-69 years with stage I lung adenocarcinoma. The DNA for the CDR3 is TGTGCCAGCAGTGACAGGGCAGGCACAGATACGCAGTATTTT. Translated, it gives CASSDRAGTDTQYF.